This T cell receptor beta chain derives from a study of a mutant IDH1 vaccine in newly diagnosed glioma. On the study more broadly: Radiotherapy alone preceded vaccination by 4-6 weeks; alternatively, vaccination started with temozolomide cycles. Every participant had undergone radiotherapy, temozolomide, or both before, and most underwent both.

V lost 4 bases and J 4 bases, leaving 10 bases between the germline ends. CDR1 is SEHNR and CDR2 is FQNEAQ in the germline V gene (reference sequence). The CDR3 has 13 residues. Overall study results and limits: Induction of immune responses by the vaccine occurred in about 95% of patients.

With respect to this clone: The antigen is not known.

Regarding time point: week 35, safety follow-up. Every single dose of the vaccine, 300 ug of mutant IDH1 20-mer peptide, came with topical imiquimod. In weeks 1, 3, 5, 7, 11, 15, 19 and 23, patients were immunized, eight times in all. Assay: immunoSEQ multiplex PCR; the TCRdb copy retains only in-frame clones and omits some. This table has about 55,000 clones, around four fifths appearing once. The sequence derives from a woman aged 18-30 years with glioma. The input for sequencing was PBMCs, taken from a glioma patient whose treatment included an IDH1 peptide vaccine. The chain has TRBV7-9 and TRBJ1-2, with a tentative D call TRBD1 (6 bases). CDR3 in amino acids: CASSSTGTYGYTF. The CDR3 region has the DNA TGTGCCAGCAGCTCAACAGGGACCTATGGCTACACCTTC.